A single T cell receptor beta chain is shown here with its context. It lacks a known antigen. No much larger clone is present one base from it, and per-base qualities are unavailable. These data are taken from a study of cytomegalovirus exposure and HLA in healthy donors (dated by TCRdb to between 2016 and 2019). In terms of the full investigation: According to an earlier analysis of 587 of the donors, about 179 million T cells yielded some 110 million unique TCR beta sequences and 250 to 350 Gb of sequence data. HLA typing included class I and class II loci at four-digit resolution. The aim of the study was to test whether cataloging public T cell receptors could identify signatures of past pathogen exposure. The genetic ancestry cluster associated with self-reported Caucasian donors included around four fifths of the roughly 400 genotyped donors. Donor age, sex, ethnicity and CMV serostatus were compiled together with the repertoire data. Using immunosequencing, the study profiled T cell repertoires from 666 subjects and related those repertoires to cytomegalovirus serostatus. An early release that covered about 640 HLA-typed donors contained approximately 300 gigabases of sequencing data and approximately 85 million unique TCR sequences. In addition to the first cohort of approximately 670 subjects, a separate validation cohort of 120 different subjects was used. Rather than drawing on any new phenotypic data, the later analysis identified candidate immune exposures from TCR beta sequences and the way those sequences occurred across donors. In an earlier analysis of more than 550 of the donors, high-throughput TCR beta sequencing was used to judge whether each TCR beta V gene segment behaved as functional or pseudogenic. To predict cytomegalovirus infection status, the study brought together high-throughput TCR immunosequencing, statistical association of individual TCRs with disease status, and machine learning. On average, approximately 250,000 unique TCR beta nucleotide sequences were sequenced per donor among a few hundred genotyped donors of the cohort, with roughly 18% of those sequences being non-productive. Every repertoire in the discovery cohort had been generated on one and the same sequencing platform. In a later analysis, previously published TCR beta repertoires from some 640 donors were re-analyzed and high-resolution HLA genotyping was added so that TCR occurrence patterns could be studied. Four to six DR-DQ haplotypes were handled as single units for association and clustering, since linkage in the cohort was strong. Genome-wide SNP genotypes for about three fifths of the roughly 670 donors were used in a later genetic analysis, which treated that subset as a discovery cohort. Typing coverage varied by locus: 629-630 donors for A, B, C, DRB1 and DQB1; approximately 500 for DQA1; 600 to 610 for DPA1; approximately 450 for DPB1.

The cohort comprised 710 or so healthy bone marrow donors. At the time of sampling, all cohort members were nominally healthy, though unrecorded immune exposures were likely present. The donor tested CMV seronegative, placing the donor among the 350 or so seronegative members of the cohort. Every donor gave a peripheral blood sample, and the peripheral blood mononuclear cells from that sample were used for TCR beta sequencing. The Qiagen DNeasy Blood Extraction Kit was used to extract genomic DNA from the blood cell samples. The CDR3 starts with the cysteine, ends with the phenylalanine, and has 15 residues. Only CDR3 DNA is held: 45 bases, read in frame from base 1. The germline V gene gives CDR1 as SGHVS and CDR2 as FQNEAQ. Clipping removes 5 bases from V and 3 bases from J, with 7 as the unmatched junction base count. Libraries were prepared through the immunoSEQ multiplex PCR assay. The multiplex PCR relied on a mix of 60 forward primers for TCR Vbeta segments and 13 reverse primers for TCR Jbeta segments. The CDR3 region of rearranged TCR beta genes was amplified from genomic DNA with a multiplex PCR assay. The amplified TCR beta libraries were sequenced on the Illumina HiSeq System as 87-base-pair reads. As for the original processing: A later analysis tallied 75 million to 95 million unique TCR beta chains across the 666 repertoires, and about 12 million of those chains were shared by two or more donors. Raw reads were error-corrected and collapsed into unique sequences with a nearest-neighbor algorithm that merged closely related sequences to remove PCR and sequencing errors. V, D and J gene segments were assigned by aligning CDR3 sequences to IMGT reference sequences. For a sequence to be retained, a match of at least six nucleotides was required to both a V gene segment and a J gene segment. Rearrangements were called productive when the CDR3 lacked stop codons and stayed in frame with V and J; all others were non-productive. CDR3 was defined by IMGT convention, running from the second conserved V-encoded cysteine to the conserved J-encoded phenylalanine. The earlier analysis of about 640 of the donors excluded any sequence lacking an unambiguous match to a single V gene segment. In an earlier analysis of 450 to 700 of the donors, V segments were called functional above 56.7% productive rearrangements and were called segregating when the between-donor standard deviation exceeded 5%. A statistical classification framework was developed to diagnose cytomegalovirus status using the catalog of TCR beta chain sequences. In a later analysis, TCR nucleotide sequences were compared against IMGT/GENE-DB human TR gene sequences so that V and J genes could be assigned. In a later analysis, CDR3 sequences and most-parsimonious VDJ recombination scenarios were assigned using the TCRdist pipeline. In a later analysis, each TCR beta chain was defined by its CDR3 amino acid sequence together with its V-gene family, and reads lacking a unique V-gene family were excluded. To address suspected cross-contamination and a sequencing artifact, a later analysis removed approximately 600 highly shared, low-generation-probability nucleotide sequences. In a later analysis, a clonal expansion index for each public chain was calculated from normalized within-repertoire ranks of inferred template counts. In a later analysis, generation probabilities were computed using a VDJ recombination model fitted to out-of-frame rearrangements, and the results were checked against IGoR. Hypergeometric tests were used in a later analysis to score TCR-TCR, TCR-HLA and TCR-CMV co-occurrence, with a repertoire-size bias correction applied to the TCR pairs. To estimate false discovery rates, a later analysis permuted the HLA or CMV assignments 20 times. A later analysis grouped co-occurring TCRs with DBSCAN, adding TCRdist sequence similarity when clustering within HLA-allele-positive subsets. Co-occurrence clustering excluded repertoires with fewer than 30,000 or more than 120,000 public chains, plus five with anomalous nucleotide sharing. TCRdb retrieved this table from immuneACCESS and kept in-frame rearrangements only. Not all clones are present; in checked studies, unresolved V genes account for under half, and no reason is known for the remainder. That table is the source of V, J and clone size, and D and trimming were worked out from the DNA. This sample gives 50,000 to 60,000 clones in total; more than 75% of them show up just once. Roughly 1.5% of the sample is in the top ten clones.

Broad study findings and their caveats: The study listed approximately 160 TCR beta chains as associated with cytomegalovirus. Broadly in line with IMGT annotations, most TCR beta V segments showed up in productive rearrangements about 87% or about 30% of the time in an earlier analysis of roughly 590 of the donors. Across donors, most TCR sequences were observed very rarely, whereas some public TCRs were present in many individuals. In a later analysis, several top co-occurrence clusters were reported to appear linked to parvovirus B19, influenza, CMV and Epstein-Barr virus. The classifier was reported to diagnose cytomegalovirus status with high specificity and sensitivity in both the original cohort and the validation cohort. The sequencing pipeline was judged likely to have produced a cluster of highly shared sequence variants as a technical artifact. The 87-base-pair reads could not distinguish some IMGT-functional V segments, including TRBV6-2 and TRBV6-3, so those segments were excluded. Sequencing depth was assumed to be roughly uniform across donors in the presence/absence analyses, though that assumption may not hold. A few of the identified cytomegalovirus-associated TCR beta chains were confirmed in vitro to be specific for cytomegalovirus antigens. Because some donors lacked HLA typing at each locus, the association tests relied only on the typed subset. This cohort had only TCR beta chains sequenced, and the lack of alpha or paired-chain data limited which features could be detected. A further reported finding was that TCR beta sequences accurately predicted the HLA-A and HLA-B alleles for most subjects in the first cohort. Correlated functional status among segregating V segments might be attributable to linkage disequilibrium, but an unknown experimental factor could not be ruled out. Compared with equally common non-associated chains, HLA-associated TCR beta chains in a later analysis were more clonally expanded and had lower generation probabilities. The only immune exposure information available for the cohort was CMV serostatus. The authors suggested that the approach could potentially be extended to other disease states and immunological phenotypes. In a later analysis, about 17,000 TCR beta sequences were associated with specific HLA alleles at a false discovery rate of 0.05. A later analysis found that most CMV-associated TCR beta chains appeared HLA-restricted, with HLA associations seemingly driven largely by CMV exposure. Strong co-occurrence of HLA alleles, especially DR and DQ, made assigning TCR associations to individual alleles difficult. In a later analysis, TCR association rates were found to vary across HLA loci, with the most associated TCRs seen for DRB1 alleles and the fewest for HLA-C alleles. Because counts were too low, roughly 18 rarely observed V segments, including chromosome 9 orphons, were left out of the earlier analysis of approximately 500 of the donors. A later genetic analysis associated a missense DCLRE1C variant with V-gene and J-gene trimming of TCR beta chains, and an independent cohort replicated the association. Compared with the roughly 710-donor mean, donors in an Asian-associated ancestry cluster had fewer N-insertions in productive TCRs, according to a later genetic analysis.

The chain is made from TRBV7-8 and TRBJ1-2, and 9 junction bases match TRBD1. The source material was PBMCs. The TCR was taken from a female donor in good health and CMV-seronegative. The CDR3 reads CASSPRDREDYGYTF. The DNA sequence follows: TGTGCCAGCAGCCCCAGGGACAGGGAAGACTATGGCTACACCTTC.